The next 7 T cell receptor beta chains were all read from a single sample in a study of CD8+ T cells in alopecia areata. Regarding treatment: oral pan-JAK inhibitor, 5-10 mg twice daily. Reverse transcribed after extraction, RNA yielded cDNA as the sequencing template. The data were produced by immunoSEQ multiplex PCR, yet TCRdb's version contains in-frame clones alone and is incomplete. This table has 150,000 to 200,000 clones, roughly three fifths appearing once. This material consisted of CD4+ T cells sorted from blood, taken at week 4, from a patient treated with tofacitinib. The receptors originated from a human donor with alopecia areata.

This clone has just a few counts. V and J are TRBV29-1 and TRBJ1-4, with TRBD1 matching over 8 bases. This CDR3 is 14 amino acids long. Trimming took 1 base from V and 4 from J; bases not matched to a gene: 2. The germline gives CDR1 SQVTM, CDR2 ANQGSEA. CDR3 region: CSVEVTGDNEKLFF. CDR3 sequence (DNA): TGCAGCGTTGAAGTGACAGGGGATAATGAAAAACTGTTTTTT.

This chain's CDR3 is CSFTGTGVSGELFF. The CDR3 nucleotides read TGCAGCTTTACCGGGACAGGGGTTAGCGGGGAGCTGTTTTTT. The chain joins TRBV29-1 to TRBJ2-2; 10 bases align to TRBD1. The V gene end was trimmed by 8 bases and the J gene end by 7 bases; junction bases not matched to a gene: 10. Looked up from germline, CDR1 is SQVTM and CDR2 is ANQGSEA. This CDR3 contains 14 residues.

V usage is TRBV27 and J usage is TRBJ1-6; 9 bases fit TRBD1. The CDR3 is 15 amino acids. The V gene end was trimmed by 3 bases and the J gene end by 7 bases; junction bases not matched to a gene: 4. The germline gives CDR1 MNHEY, CDR2 SMNVEV (reference sequence). This chain's CDR3 is CASSLQGTGNSPLHF. In DNA form, the CDR3 reads TGTGCCAGCAGTTTGCAAGGGACAGGGAATTCACCCCTCCACTTT.

For this clone: Mismatch with germline at one junction end may stem from a read error. This CDR3 is CASSQSRGGMKTEAFF. CDR3 in DNA: TGCGCCAGCAGTCAATCGAGGGGGGGTATGAAGACTGAAGCTTTCTTT. The chain combines TRBV23-1 with TRBJ1-1; D may be TRBD1 (6 bases). TRBV23-1 is placed among ORFs of uncertain function. The CDR3 is made up of 16 amino acids.

This sequence joins TRBV9 and TRBJ1-5, with D possibly being TRBD1 (6 bases). V was cut by 4 bases and J by 0 bases, with 8 bases left in between. CDR3 length: 14 amino acids. Germline V gene sequence: CDR1 SGDLS, CDR2 YYNGEE. CDR3 coding DNA: TGTGCCAGCAGCACAGGGTATAGCAATCAGCCCCAGCATTTT. Amino acids: CASSTGYSNQPQHF.

The V call is TRBV9, the J call TRBJ1-3; D remains ambiguous. V lost 4 bases and J lost 0, with 11 bases in between. The germline V gene has CDR1 SGDLS and CDR2 YYNGEE. This CDR3 has 15 amino acids. CDR3 loop: CASSFARSSGNTIYF. The CDR3 coding sequence is TGTGCCAGCAGCTTCGCGAGGAGCTCTGGAAACACCATATATTTT.

V and J are TRBV30 and TRBJ2-2, with D perhaps matching TRBD2 (5 bases). Germline loops: CDR1 GTSNPN, CDR2 SVGIG (reference sequence). The CDR3 is made up of 15 amino acids. Between the trimmed V and J ends, which lost 2 bases and 2 bases, there was a span of 12 bases. CDR3 in amino acids: CAWSLGSGNTGELFF. The CDR3 DNA follows: TGTGCCTGGAGTTTGGGCAGCGGCAACACCGGGGAGCTGTTTTTT.